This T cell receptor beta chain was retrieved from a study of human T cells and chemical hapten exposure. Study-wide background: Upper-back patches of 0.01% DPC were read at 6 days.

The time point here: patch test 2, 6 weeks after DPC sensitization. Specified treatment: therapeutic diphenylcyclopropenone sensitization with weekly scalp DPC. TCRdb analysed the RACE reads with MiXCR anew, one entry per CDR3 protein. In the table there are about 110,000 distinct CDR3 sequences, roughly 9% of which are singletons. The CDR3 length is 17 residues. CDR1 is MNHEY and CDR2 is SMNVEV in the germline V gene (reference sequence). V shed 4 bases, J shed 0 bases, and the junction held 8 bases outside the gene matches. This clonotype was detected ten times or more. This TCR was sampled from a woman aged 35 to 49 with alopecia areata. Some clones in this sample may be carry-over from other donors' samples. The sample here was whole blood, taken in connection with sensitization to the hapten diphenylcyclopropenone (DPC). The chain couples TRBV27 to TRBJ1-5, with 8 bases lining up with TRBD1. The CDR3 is CASSSGRGPNSNQPQHF. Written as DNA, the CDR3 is TGTGCCAGCAGTTCCGGCAGGGGGCCAAATAGCAATCAGCCCCAGCATTTT.